The rows below give T cell receptor beta chains drawn from one sample of a study of naive and memory T cell subsets. TCRdb re-called the UMI-ligation and nested PCR reads with MiXCR, one entry per CDR3 protein. The sample has 98,000 or so distinct CDR3 sequences, about 14% seen once; the top ten hold 2.8%. Sequenced: naive CD8+ T cells from blood. The source of these receptors is a human donor in good health. The CDR3 runs from the conserved cysteine through the conserved F or W. Fields, in order: CDR3 DNA, CDR3 protein, clone size, V gene, D gene, J gene, CDR3 length. D genes are given only for firm matches. Size values are once, few and many counts, or a class for expanded clones, and some rows have none.

cdr3_nt: TGCGCCAGCAGCCAAATCCCGGGCGTAGTAGTCACCAAGCCATCCCCATCGGGGCCAGCCGAGCAGTACTTC; cdr3_aa: CASSQIPGVVVTKPSPSGPAEQYF; clone_size: .; v_call: TRBV4-3; d_call: .; j_call: TRBJ2-7; cdr3_length: 24
cdr3_nt: TGTGCCAGCAGCGTTGGGAGAGCGGATGGCTACACCTTC; cdr3_aa: CASSVGRADGYTF; clone_size: .; v_call: TRBV9; d_call: .; j_call: TRBJ1-2; cdr3_length: 13
cdr3_nt: TGTGCCAGCAGCCCCTGGACAGTCGGAAACATGAACACTGAAGCTTTCTTT; cdr3_aa: CASSPWTVGNMNTEAFF; clone_size: few; v_call: TRBV6-5; d_call: .; j_call: TRBJ1-1; cdr3_length: 17
cdr3_nt: TGTGCCAGCAGCTTAAATACCCTCGGGATTAGGAACGAGCAGTACTTC; cdr3_aa: CASSLNTLGIRNEQYF; clone_size: .; v_call: TRBV7-2; d_call: .; j_call: TRBJ2-7; cdr3_length: 16
cdr3_nt: TGTGCCAGCAGCTTAGCCTCTGGGGGCTCTGGGGCCAACGTCCTGACTTTC; cdr3_aa: CASSLASGGSGANVLTF; clone_size: .; v_call: TRBV11-1; d_call: .; j_call: TRBJ2-6; cdr3_length: 17
cdr3_nt: TGTGCCAGCAGTCCAACTTCGAGCTCCTACGAGCAGTACTTC; cdr3_aa: CASSPTSSSYEQYF; clone_size: .; v_call: TRBV7-2; d_call: .; j_call: TRBJ2-7; cdr3_length: 14
cdr3_nt: TGTGCCAGTAGTATAGAAGCCTTTCATCAGCCCCAGCATTTT; cdr3_aa: CASSIEAFHQPQHF; clone_size: few; v_call: TRBV19; d_call: .; j_call: TRBJ1-5; cdr3_length: 14
cdr3_nt: TGTGCCAGCAGCCCGAACGCGGAGGAGCAGTTCTTC; cdr3_aa: CASSPNAEEQFF; clone_size: few; v_call: TRBV7-3; d_call: .; j_call: TRBJ2-1; cdr3_length: 12
cdr3_nt: TGTGCCAGCAGCTTAGTGGGGCAGGGCGAGTCACCCCTCCACTTT; cdr3_aa: CASSLVGQGESPLHF; clone_size: .; v_call: TRBV7-9; d_call: .; j_call: TRBJ1-6; cdr3_length: 15
cdr3_nt: TGCGCCAGCAGTAAGACCGGGACCTACAATGAGCAGTTCTTC; cdr3_aa: CASSKTGTYNEQFF; clone_size: few; v_call: TRBV4-3; d_call: .; j_call: TRBJ2-1; cdr3_length: 14
cdr3_nt: TGTGCCACCAGCACGGACAGGGGAACAGATACGCAGTATTTT; cdr3_aa: CATSTDRGTDTQYF; clone_size: .; v_call: TRBV15; d_call: TRBD1; j_call: TRBJ2-3; cdr3_length: 14
cdr3_nt: TGTGCCAGCAGCTTAGGAAGGACAGGGGACAGGTACAATGAGCAGTTCTTC; cdr3_aa: CASSLGRTGDRYNEQFF; clone_size: many; v_call: TRBV11-1; d_call: TRBD1; j_call: TRBJ2-1; cdr3_length: 17
cdr3_nt: TGTGCCAGCAGCCTACTGGGGACGCCGGGCGAAACAACTAATGAAAAACTGTTTTTT; cdr3_aa: CASSLLGTPGETTNEKLFF; clone_size: few; v_call: TRBV5-7; d_call: .; j_call: TRBJ1-4; cdr3_length: 19
cdr3_nt: TGTGCCAGCTCACCACCGGGACTCAGCACAGATACGCAGTATTTT; cdr3_aa: CASSPPGLSTDTQYF; clone_size: many; v_call: TRBV18; d_call: .; j_call: TRBJ2-3; cdr3_length: 15
cdr3_nt: TGCAGCGGGCTAGCGGGCGGGGAGCTGTTTTTT; cdr3_aa: CSGLAGGELFF; clone_size: few; v_call: TRBV29-1; d_call: TRBD2; j_call: TRBJ2-2; cdr3_length: 11
cdr3_nt: TGTGCCAGCAGTCCCCGACTAGCGGGAGAGGAGTACGAGCAGTACTTC; cdr3_aa: CASSPRLAGEEYEQYF; clone_size: .; v_call: TRBV12-3/TRBV12-4; d_call: TRBD2; j_call: TRBJ2-7; cdr3_length: 16
cdr3_nt: TGTGCCAGCAGCGGAGCCCGGGGACAGGCCCCAAACCTCTATGGCTACACCTTC; cdr3_aa: CASSGARGQAPNLYGYTF; clone_size: .; v_call: TRBV9; d_call: TRBD1; j_call: TRBJ1-2; cdr3_length: 18
cdr3_nt: TGTGCCAGCAGCCTACCACCTGACAGGGGGGATGAAAAACTGTTTTTT; cdr3_aa: CASSLPPDRGDEKLFF; clone_size: few; v_call: TRBV9; d_call: TRBD1; j_call: TRBJ1-4; cdr3_length: 16
cdr3_nt: TGTGCCAGCTCACCAGACGGGGCCCCCTTGAATGAGCAGTTCTTC; cdr3_aa: CASSPDGAPLNEQFF; clone_size: few; v_call: TRBV18; d_call: .; j_call: TRBJ2-1; cdr3_length: 15
cdr3_nt: TGCAGTGCAATCCGTCTAGAGCCCCCTTACGAGCAGTACTTC; cdr3_aa: CSAIRLEPPYEQYF; clone_size: few; v_call: TRBV20-1; d_call: .; j_call: TRBJ2-7; cdr3_length: 14
cdr3_nt: TGTGCCAGCAGCTTGGGAAAGCCAGGGGGCAAGAGCACAGATACGCAGTATTTT; cdr3_aa: CASSLGKPGGKSTDTQYF; clone_size: many; v_call: TRBV5-4; d_call: TRBD1; j_call: TRBJ2-3; cdr3_length: 18
cdr3_nt: TGTGCCACCAGTGAAAGAGAAATGAACACTGAAGCTTTCTTT; cdr3_aa: CATSEREMNTEAFF; clone_size: .; v_call: TRBV24-1; d_call: .; j_call: TRBJ1-1; cdr3_length: 14
cdr3_nt: TGTGCCAGCAGCCAAGATTGGACAACGAACACCGGGGAGCTGTTTTTT; cdr3_aa: CASSQDWTTNTGELFF; clone_size: .; v_call: TRBV3-1; d_call: .; j_call: TRBJ2-2; cdr3_length: 16
cdr3_nt: TGTGCCAGCATTGCTGGGACGGCGCAGTATTTT; cdr3_aa: CASIAGTAQYF; clone_size: few; v_call: TRBV11-2; d_call: .; j_call: TRBJ2-3; cdr3_length: 11
cdr3_nt: TGTGCCAGCAGCCCAGATAGCGGCGTATACGAGCAGTACTTC; cdr3_aa: CASSPDSGVYEQYF; clone_size: few; v_call: TRBV28; d_call: .; j_call: TRBJ2-7; cdr3_length: 14
cdr3_nt: TGTGCCAGCAGCAAAGGGGGAGGGACATTTAGCTCACCCCTCCACTTT; cdr3_aa: CASSKGGGTFSSPLHF; clone_size: .; v_call: TRBV21-1; d_call: .; j_call: TRBJ1-6; cdr3_length: 16
cdr3_nt: TGTGCCAGCGGGGTGGGGACCACTGAAGCTTTCTTT; cdr3_aa: CASGVGTTEAFF; clone_size: .; v_call: TRBV2; d_call: .; j_call: TRBJ1-1; cdr3_length: 12
cdr3_nt: TGCGCCAGCAGCCTAGGGGTTAAATCCTACAATGAGCAGTTCTTC; cdr3_aa: CASSLGVKSYNEQFF; clone_size: many; v_call: TRBV4-3; d_call: .; j_call: TRBJ2-1; cdr3_length: 15
cdr3_nt: TGCAGTGCTAGAGATAGCCCCAATAGCAATCAGCCCCAGCATTTT; cdr3_aa: CSARDSPNSNQPQHF; clone_size: few; v_call: TRBV20-1; d_call: .; j_call: TRBJ1-5; cdr3_length: 15
cdr3_nt: TGCAGCGCCGATCTGGGACTCGGGGATGGCTACACCTTC; cdr3_aa: CSADLGLGDGYTF; clone_size: few; v_call: TRBV29-1; d_call: .; j_call: TRBJ1-2; cdr3_length: 13
cdr3_nt: TGTGCCAGCTCAGATTCGTGGGGCGCGATAGCTTTCTTT; cdr3_aa: CASSDSWGAIAFF; clone_size: .; v_call: TRBV2; d_call: .; j_call: TRBJ1-1; cdr3_length: 13
cdr3_nt: TGTGCCAGCAGCTCCGATCAACGAGAGACCCAGTACTTC; cdr3_aa: CASSSDQRETQYF; clone_size: .; v_call: TRBV7-2; d_call: .; j_call: TRBJ2-5; cdr3_length: 13
cdr3_nt: TGTGCCAGCAGCTATGAACCGGGACTAGAGAACACCGGGGAGCTGTTTTTT; cdr3_aa: CASSYEPGLENTGELFF; clone_size: .; v_call: TRBV11-3; d_call: TRBD2; j_call: TRBJ2-2; cdr3_length: 17
cdr3_nt: TGTGCCAGCAGTTCCCGCCTTGGGACAGAAGTCCCCCTGAGCTACACAGATACGCAGTATTTT; cdr3_aa: CASSSRLGTEVPLSYTDTQYF; clone_size: many; v_call: TRBV6-5; d_call: TRBD1; j_call: TRBJ2-3; cdr3_length: 21
cdr3_nt: TGCGCCAGCAGCCATACAGGACAGGCGACCACCGGGGAGCTGTTTTTT; cdr3_aa: CASSHTGQATTGELFF; clone_size: few; v_call: TRBV4-3; d_call: TRBD1; j_call: TRBJ2-2; cdr3_length: 16
cdr3_nt: TGTGCCAGCAGCCAAGAGTGGCAGGTCTACGAGCAGTACTTC; cdr3_aa: CASSQEWQVYEQYF; clone_size: many; v_call: TRBV4-2; d_call: .; j_call: TRBJ2-7; cdr3_length: 14
cdr3_nt: TGTGCCAGCAGTCCCCCACAGGGGGAGGCCTACAATGAGCAGTTCTTC; cdr3_aa: CASSPPQGEAYNEQFF; clone_size: few; v_call: TRBV27; d_call: TRBD1; j_call: TRBJ2-1; cdr3_length: 16
cdr3_nt: TGTGCCAGCAGCTCAACCACAAGCTCCTACGAGCAGTACTTC; cdr3_aa: CASSSTTSSYEQYF; clone_size: .; v_call: TRBV7-9; d_call: .; j_call: TRBJ2-7; cdr3_length: 14
cdr3_nt: TGCGCCAGCAGCCAAGATCGGGGTGGCTATAATTCACCCCTCCACTTT; cdr3_aa: CASSQDRGGYNSPLHF; clone_size: few; v_call: TRBV4-3; d_call: .; j_call: TRBJ1-6; cdr3_length: 16
cdr3_nt: TGTGCCAGCAGCCCCGGGGGGGCGAGCAATCAGCCCCAGCATTTT; cdr3_aa: CASSPGGASNQPQHF; clone_size: few; v_call: TRBV9; d_call: .; j_call: TRBJ1-5; cdr3_length: 15